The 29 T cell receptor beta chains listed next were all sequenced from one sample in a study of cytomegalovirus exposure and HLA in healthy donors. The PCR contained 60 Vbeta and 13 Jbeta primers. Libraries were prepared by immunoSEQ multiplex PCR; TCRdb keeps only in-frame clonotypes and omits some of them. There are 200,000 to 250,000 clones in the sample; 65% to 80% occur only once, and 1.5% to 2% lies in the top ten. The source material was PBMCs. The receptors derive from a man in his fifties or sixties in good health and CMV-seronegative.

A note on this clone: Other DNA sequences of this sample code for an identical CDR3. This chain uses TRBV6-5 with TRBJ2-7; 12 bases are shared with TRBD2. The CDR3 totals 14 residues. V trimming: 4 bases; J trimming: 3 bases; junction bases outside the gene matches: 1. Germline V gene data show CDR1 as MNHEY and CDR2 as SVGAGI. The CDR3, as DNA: TGTGCCAGCAGTTCGACTAGCGGGAGCTACGAGCAGTACTTC. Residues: CASSSTSGSYEQYF.

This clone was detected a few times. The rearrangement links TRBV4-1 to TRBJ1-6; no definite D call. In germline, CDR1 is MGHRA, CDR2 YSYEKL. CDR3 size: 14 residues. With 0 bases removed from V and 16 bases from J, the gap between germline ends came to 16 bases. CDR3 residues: CASSQDRKAAGLHF. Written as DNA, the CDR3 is TGCGCCAGCAGCCAAGATAGGAAGGCGGCGGGGCTCCACTTT.

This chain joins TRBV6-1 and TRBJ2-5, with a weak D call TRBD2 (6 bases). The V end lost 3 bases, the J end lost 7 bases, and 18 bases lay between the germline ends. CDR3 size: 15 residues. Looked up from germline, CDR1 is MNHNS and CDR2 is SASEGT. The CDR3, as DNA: TGTGCCAGCAGTGACCTGACGGGACTCGGAAGGACCCAGTACTTC. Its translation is CASSDLTGLGRTQYF.

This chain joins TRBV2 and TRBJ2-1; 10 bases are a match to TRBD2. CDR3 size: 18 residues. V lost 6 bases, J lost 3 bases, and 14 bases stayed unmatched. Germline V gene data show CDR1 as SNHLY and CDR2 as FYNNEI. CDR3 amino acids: CASRDSELAGRSYNEQFF. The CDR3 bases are TGTGCCAGCAGGGACAGCGAACTAGCGGGAAGGAGCTACAATGAGCAGTTCTTC.

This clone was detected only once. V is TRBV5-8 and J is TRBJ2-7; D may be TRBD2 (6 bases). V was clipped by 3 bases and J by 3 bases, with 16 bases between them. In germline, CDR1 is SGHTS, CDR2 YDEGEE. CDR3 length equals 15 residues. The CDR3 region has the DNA TGTGCCAGCAGCTCGACTATCATAGCGGTCTACGAGCAGTACTTC. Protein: CASSSTIIAVYEQYF. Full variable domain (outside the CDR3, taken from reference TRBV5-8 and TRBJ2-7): EAGVTQSPTHLIKTRGQQATLRCSPISGHTSVYWYQQALGLGLQFLLWYDEGEERNRGNFPPRFSGRQFPNYSSELNVNALELEDSALYLCASSSTIIAVYEQYFGPGTRLTVT.

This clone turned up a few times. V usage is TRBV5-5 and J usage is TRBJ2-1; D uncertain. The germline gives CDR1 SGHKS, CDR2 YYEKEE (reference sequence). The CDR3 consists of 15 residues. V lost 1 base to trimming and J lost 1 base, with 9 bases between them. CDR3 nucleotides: TGTGCCAGCAGCTTGTCCGGGTGGTCCTACAATGAGCAGTTCTTC. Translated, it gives CASSLSGWSYNEQFF.

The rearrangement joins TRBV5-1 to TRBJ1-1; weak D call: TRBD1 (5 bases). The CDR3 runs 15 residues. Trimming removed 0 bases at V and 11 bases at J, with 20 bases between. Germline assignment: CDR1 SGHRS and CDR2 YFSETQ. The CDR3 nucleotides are TGCGCCAGCAGCTTGGTGGCGGGAACTCCCCGGGGGGCTTTCTTT. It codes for CASSLVAGTPRGAFF.

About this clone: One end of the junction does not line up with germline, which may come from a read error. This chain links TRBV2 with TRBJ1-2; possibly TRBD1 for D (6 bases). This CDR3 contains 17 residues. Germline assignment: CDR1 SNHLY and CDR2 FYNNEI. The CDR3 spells CASSGGTGLLTNYGDTF. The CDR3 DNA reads TGTGCCAGCAGTGGGGGAACAGGGCTCTTGACTAACTATGGCGACACCTTC.

In DNA, the CDR3 is TGTGCCAGCAGTGAAGCGGGCCGGGGTGGCTACACCTTC. The encoded protein is CASSEAGRGGYTF. The rearrangement uses TRBV6-1 and TRBJ1-2; D is undetermined. This CDR3 spans 13 amino acids. V lost 0 bases, J lost 7 bases, and 9 bases lay in between. Germline V gene data show CDR1 as MNHNS and CDR2 as SASEGT.

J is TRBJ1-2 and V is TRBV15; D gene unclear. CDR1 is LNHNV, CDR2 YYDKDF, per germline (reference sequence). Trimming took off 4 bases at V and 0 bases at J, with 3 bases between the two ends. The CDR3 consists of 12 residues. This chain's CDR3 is CATSIANYGYTF. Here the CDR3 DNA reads TGTGCCACCAGCATCGCTAACTATGGCTACACCTTC.

The CDR3 bases are TGCGCCAGCAGCTTAGGGGGCAGGAGCAATCAGCCCCAGCATTTT. Protein product: CASSLGGRSNQPQHF. The chain uses TRBV5-1 and TRBJ1-5, with TRBD1 matching 7 bases. This CDR3 is 15 amino acids long. V was pared by 2 bases and J by 1 base, with 3 bases of the junction left unmatched. The germline CDR1 and CDR2 sequences are SGHRS and YFSETQ.

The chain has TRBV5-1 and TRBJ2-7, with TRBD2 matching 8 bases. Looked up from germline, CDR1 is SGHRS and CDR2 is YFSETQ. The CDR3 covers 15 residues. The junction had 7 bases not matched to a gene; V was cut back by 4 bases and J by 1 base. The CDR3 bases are TGCGCCAGCAGCCCGACGGGGGGGGTTTCCTACGAGCAGTACTTC. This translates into CASSPTGGVSYEQYF.

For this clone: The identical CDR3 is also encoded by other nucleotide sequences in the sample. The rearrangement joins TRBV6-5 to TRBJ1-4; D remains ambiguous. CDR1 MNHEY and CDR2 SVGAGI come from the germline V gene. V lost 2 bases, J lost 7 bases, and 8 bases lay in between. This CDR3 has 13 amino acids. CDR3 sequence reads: CASSYRSGEKLFF. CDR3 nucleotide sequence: TGTGCCAGCAGTTACCGATCAGGTGAAAAACTGTTTTTT.

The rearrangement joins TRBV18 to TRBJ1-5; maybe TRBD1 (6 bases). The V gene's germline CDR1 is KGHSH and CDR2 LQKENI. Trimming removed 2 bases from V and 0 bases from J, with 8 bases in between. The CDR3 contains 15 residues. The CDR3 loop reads CASSPGQYSNQPQHF. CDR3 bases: TGTGCCAGCTCACCAGGACAGTATAGCAATCAGCCCCAGCATTTT.

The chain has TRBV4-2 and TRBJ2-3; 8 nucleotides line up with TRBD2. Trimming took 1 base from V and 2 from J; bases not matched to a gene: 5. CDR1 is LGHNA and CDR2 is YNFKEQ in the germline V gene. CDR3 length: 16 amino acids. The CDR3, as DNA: TGTGCCAGCAGCCAAGGCCTAGCGGGTACCACAGATACGCAGTATTTT. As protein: CASSQGLAGTTDTQYF.

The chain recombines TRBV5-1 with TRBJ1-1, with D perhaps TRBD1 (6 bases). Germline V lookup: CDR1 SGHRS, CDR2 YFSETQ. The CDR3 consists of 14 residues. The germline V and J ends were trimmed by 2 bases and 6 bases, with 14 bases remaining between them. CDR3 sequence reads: CASSFTGLGSEAFF. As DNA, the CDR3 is TGCGCCAGCAGCTTTACAGGGTTAGGATCTGAAGCTTTCTTT.

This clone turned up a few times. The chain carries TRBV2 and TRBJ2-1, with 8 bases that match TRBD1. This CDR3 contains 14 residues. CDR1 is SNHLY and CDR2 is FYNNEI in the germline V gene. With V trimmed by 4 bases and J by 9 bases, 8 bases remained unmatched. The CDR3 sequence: CASSGQGALAEQFF. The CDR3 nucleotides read TGTGCCAGCAGTGGTCAGGGGGCCCTGGCTGAGCAGTTCTTC.

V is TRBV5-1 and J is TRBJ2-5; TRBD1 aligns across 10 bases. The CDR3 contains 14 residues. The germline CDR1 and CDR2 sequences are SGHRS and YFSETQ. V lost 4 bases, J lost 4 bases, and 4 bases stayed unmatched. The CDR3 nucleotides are TGCGCCAGCAGCCTCGGGACAGGGGCAGAGACCCAGTACTTC. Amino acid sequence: CASSLGTGAETQYF. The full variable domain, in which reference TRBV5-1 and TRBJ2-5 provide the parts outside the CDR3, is KAGVTQTPRYLIKTRGQQVTLSCSPISGHRSVSWYQQTPGQGLQFLFEYFSETQRNKGNFPGRFSGRQFSNSRSEMNVSTLELGDSALYLCASSLGTGAETQYFGPGTRLLVL.

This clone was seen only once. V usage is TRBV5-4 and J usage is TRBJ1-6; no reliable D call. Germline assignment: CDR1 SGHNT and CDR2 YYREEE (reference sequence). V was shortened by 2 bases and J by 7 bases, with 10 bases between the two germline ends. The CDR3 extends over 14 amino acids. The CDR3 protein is CASSFRGGNSPLHF. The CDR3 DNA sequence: TGTGCCAGCAGCTTTCGGGGAGGGAATTCACCCCTCCACTTT.

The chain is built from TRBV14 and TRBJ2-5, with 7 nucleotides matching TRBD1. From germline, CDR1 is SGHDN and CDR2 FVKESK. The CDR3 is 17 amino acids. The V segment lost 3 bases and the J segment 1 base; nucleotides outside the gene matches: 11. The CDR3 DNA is TGTGCCAGCAGCCAGCCACAGGGGATTAGGGGCCAAGAGACCCAGTACTTC. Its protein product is CASSQPQGIRGQETQYF. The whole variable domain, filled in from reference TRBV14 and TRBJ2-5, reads EAGVTQFPSHSVIEKGQTVTLRCDPISGHDNLYWYRRVMGKEIKFLLHFVKESKQDESGMPNNRFLAERTGGTYSTLKVQPAELEDSGVYFCASSQPQGIRGQETQYFGPGTRLLVL.

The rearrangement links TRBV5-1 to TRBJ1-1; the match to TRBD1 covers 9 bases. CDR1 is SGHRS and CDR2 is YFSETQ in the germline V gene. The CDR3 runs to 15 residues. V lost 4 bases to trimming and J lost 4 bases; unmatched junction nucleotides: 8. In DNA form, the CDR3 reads TGCGCCAGCAGCCAGACGACAGGGGGTAGCACTGAAGCTTTCTTT. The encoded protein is CASSQTTGGSTEAFF.

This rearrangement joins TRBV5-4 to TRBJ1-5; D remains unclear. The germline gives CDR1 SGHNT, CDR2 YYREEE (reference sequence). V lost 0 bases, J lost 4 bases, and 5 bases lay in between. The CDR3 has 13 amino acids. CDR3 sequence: CASSLDSNQPQHF. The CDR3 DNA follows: TGTGCCAGCAGCTTGGACTCAAATCAGCCCCAGCATTTT.

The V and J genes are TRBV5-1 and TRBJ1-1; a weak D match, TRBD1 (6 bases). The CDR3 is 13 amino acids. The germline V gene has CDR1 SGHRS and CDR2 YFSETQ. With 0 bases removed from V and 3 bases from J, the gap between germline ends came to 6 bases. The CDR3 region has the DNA TGCGCCAGCAGCTTGGACAGGGACACTGAAGCTTTCTTT. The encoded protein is CASSLDRDTEAFF. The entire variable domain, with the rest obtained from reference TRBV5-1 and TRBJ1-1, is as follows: KAGVTQTPRYLIKTRGQQVTLSCSPISGHRSVSWYQQTPGQGLQFLFEYFSETQRNKGNFPGRFSGRQFSNSRSEMNVSTLELGDSALYLCASSLDRDTEAFFGQGTRLTVV.

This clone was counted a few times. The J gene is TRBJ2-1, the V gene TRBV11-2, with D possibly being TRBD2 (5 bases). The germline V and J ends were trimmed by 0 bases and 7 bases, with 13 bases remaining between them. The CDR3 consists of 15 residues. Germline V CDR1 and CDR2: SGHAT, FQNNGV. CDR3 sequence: CASSLEGLAFNEQFF. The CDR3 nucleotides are TGTGCCAGCAGCTTAGAAGGTTTAGCGTTTAATGAGCAGTTCTTC.

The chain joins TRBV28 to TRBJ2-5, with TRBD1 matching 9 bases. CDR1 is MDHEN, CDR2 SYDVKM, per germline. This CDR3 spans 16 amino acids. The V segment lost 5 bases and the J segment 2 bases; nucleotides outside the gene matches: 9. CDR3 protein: CASSIGTGPSQETQYF. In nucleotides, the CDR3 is TGTGCCAGCAGTATCGGGACAGGGCCGAGTCAAGAGACCCAGTACTTC.

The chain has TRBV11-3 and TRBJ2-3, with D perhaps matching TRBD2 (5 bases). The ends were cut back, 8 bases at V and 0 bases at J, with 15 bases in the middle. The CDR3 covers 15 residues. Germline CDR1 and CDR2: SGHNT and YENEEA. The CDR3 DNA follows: TGTGCCAGCTCCCCCGGCGGGCGAAGCACAGATACGCAGTATTTT. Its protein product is CASSPGGRSTDTQYF.

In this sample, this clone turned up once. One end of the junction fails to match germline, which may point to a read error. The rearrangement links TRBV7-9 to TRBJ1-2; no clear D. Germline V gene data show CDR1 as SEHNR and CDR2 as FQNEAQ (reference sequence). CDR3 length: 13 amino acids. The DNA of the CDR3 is TGTTCCAGCACCCCGCTCCGAGACGGGGGCTACACCTTC. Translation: CSSTPLRDGGYTF.

CDR3 in DNA: TGTGCCAGCATCACGGAGGGGGAGCAGTACTTC. Translated, it gives CASITEGEQYF. V is TRBV28 and J is TRBJ2-7; D might be TRBD2 (6 bases). CDR1 is MDHEN and CDR2 is SYDVKM in the germline V gene. Trimming left V 7 bases short and J 7 bases short, with 11 bases between. The CDR3 length is 11 residues.

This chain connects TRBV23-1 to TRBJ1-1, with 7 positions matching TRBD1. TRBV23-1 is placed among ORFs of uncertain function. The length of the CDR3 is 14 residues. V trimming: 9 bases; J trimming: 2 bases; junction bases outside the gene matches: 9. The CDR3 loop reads CARPNRGQNTEAFF. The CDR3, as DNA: TGCGCCAGACCGAACAGGGGACAAAACACTGAAGCTTTCTTT.